Following are 9 T cell receptor beta chains from one sample sequenced in a study of beta chain features in type 1 diabetes. Every bit of the isolated RNA underwent reverse transcription, so sequencing read expressed TCRB transcripts. The method was immunoSEQ multiplex PCR; TCRdb's version includes in-frame clones alone and lacks a portion of them. The data hold under 45,000 clones, with 50% observed a single time. Sequenced: stem cell memory CD4+ T cells from blood. The receptors originated from a young woman in good health.

This chain connects TRBV7-2 to TRBJ1-1; 9 bases map to TRBD1. The CDR3 covers 14 residues. V dropped 1 base and J dropped 5; count of bases not matched to a gene: 2. CDR1 and CDR2 (germline): SGHTA, FQGNSA. CDR3 amino acids: CASSLEGQGTEAFF. CDR3 bases: TGTGCCAGCAGCTTAGAGGGACAGGGTACTGAAGCTTTCTTT.

The chain has TRBV5-1 and TRBJ2-3, with 8 positions matching TRBD2. The V segment lost 4 bases and the J segment 5 bases; nucleotides outside the gene matches: 12. Germline V lookup: CDR1 SGHRS, CDR2 YFSETQ. This CDR3 spans 16 amino acids. The CDR3 DNA sequence: TGCGCCAGCAGCCCCCTGGCTAGCGGGCGGGGAGATACGCAGTATTTT. This encodes CASSPLASGRGDTQYF.

This clone appeared a few times. The chain combines TRBV18 with TRBJ1-1; maybe TRBD1 (5 bases). The ends were cut back, 2 bases at V and 3 bases at J, with 13 bases in the middle. The CDR3 has 15 residues. The germline CDR1 and CDR2 sequences are KGHSH and LQKENI. The CDR3 DNA is TGTGCCAGCTCACCAAGGGCGGGGGGAGACACTGAAGCTTTCTTT. Translated: CASSPRAGGDTEAFF.

CDR3 bases: TGTGCCAGCAGACCGGGACAGGGCCACAATGAGCAGTTCTTC. It translates to CASRPGQGHNEQFF. This chain links TRBV6-6 with TRBJ2-1; TRBD1 agrees at 9 bases. The J segment lost 5 bases and the V segment lost 6 bases, leaving 5 bases of the junction unmatched. The germline V gene has CDR1 MNHNY and CDR2 SVGAGI (reference sequence). The CDR3 is made up of 14 amino acids.

The genes are TRBV18 and TRBJ2-3; 10 nucleotides match TRBD2. The V gene end was trimmed by 5 bases and the J gene end by 4 bases; junction bases not matched to a gene: 12. The CDR3 loop spans 17 amino acids. Germline values: CDR1 KGHSH, CDR2 LQKENI. This CDR3 is CASSSLGTSDRADTQYF. CDR3 in DNA: TGTGCCAGCTCATCATTAGGGACTAGCGACAGGGCAGATACGCAGTATTTT.

A few counts support this clone. V is TRBV28 and J is TRBJ2-5, with TRBD2 matching 7 bases. Per germline, CDR1 MDHEN and CDR2 SYDVKM. The CDR3 contains 14 residues. Trimming took 3 bases from V and 5 from J; bases not matched to a gene: 6. This CDR3 is CASSFFGGLETQYF. The CDR3 DNA reads as TGTGCCAGCAGTTTCTTCGGGGGGTTGGAGACCCAGTACTTC.

The chain links TRBV9 to TRBJ2-7; 11 bases match TRBD2. The CDR3 contains 17 residues. Trimming at V came to 2 bases and at J to 6 bases, leaving 13 bases not matched to a gene. Germline CDR1 reads SGDLS; CDR2 reads YYNGEE. This CDR3 is CASSVSGLAEPIGEQYF. DNA for the CDR3: TGTGCCAGCAGCGTCTCGGGACTAGCGGAACCTATCGGCGAGCAGTACTTC.

This clone was counted between two and nine times. The chain joins TRBV9 to TRBJ2-2; 7 bases fit TRBD1. The CDR3 covers 16 residues. CDR1 and CDR2 (germline): SGDLS, YYNGEE. Trimming removed 4 bases from V and 5 bases from J; junction bases left unmatched: 11. Here the CDR3 reads CASSSRAGGETGELFF. DNA of the CDR3: TGTGCCAGCAGCTCCAGAGCAGGGGGAGAGACCGGGGAGCTGTTTTTT.

The rearrangement joins TRBV11-2 to TRBJ2-3, with TRBD2 as a possible D gene (5 bases). Trimming removed 4 bases from V and 2 bases from J, with 7 bases in between. This CDR3 comprises 13 residues. In germline, CDR1 is SGHAT, CDR2 FQNNGV. CDR3 DNA sequence: TGTGCCAGCAGCTGGCGGGTCACAGATACGCAGTATTTT. Translated: CASSWRVTDTQYF.